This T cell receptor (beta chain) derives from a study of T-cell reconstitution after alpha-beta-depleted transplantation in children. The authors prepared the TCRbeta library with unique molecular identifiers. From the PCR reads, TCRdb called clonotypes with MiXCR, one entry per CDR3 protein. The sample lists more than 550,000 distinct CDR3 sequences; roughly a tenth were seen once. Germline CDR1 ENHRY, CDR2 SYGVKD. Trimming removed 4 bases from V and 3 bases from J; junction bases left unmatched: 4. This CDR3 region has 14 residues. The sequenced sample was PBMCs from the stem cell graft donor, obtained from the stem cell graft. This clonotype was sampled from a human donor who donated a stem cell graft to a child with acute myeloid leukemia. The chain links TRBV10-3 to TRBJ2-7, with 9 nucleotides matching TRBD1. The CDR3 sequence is CAISAGTGSYEQYF. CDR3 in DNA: TGTGCCATCAGTGCCGGGACAGGGAGCTACGAGCAGTACTTC.